The 18 T cell receptor beta chains listed next were all sequenced from one sample in a study of cytomegalovirus exposure and HLA in healthy donors. The PCR employed 60 Vbeta primers together with 13 Jbeta primers. Assay used: immunoSEQ multiplex PCR; TCRdb lists only in-frame clones, some missing. This repertoire shows 140,000 or so clones, over 80% found once; its top ten account for roughly 2.9%. Sequencing was carried out using PBMCs. All receptors derive from a young woman in good health and CMV-seronegative.

Only one count was recorded for this clone. The rearrangement links TRBV27 to TRBJ2-5; 7 bases match TRBD1. Trimming removed 10 bases from V and 4 bases from J; junction bases left unmatched: 9. This CDR3 has 13 residues. Germline V gives CDR1 MNHEY, CDR2 SMNVEV (reference sequence). The CDR3 DNA follows: TGTGCCATTACCGACAGGGTCGGAGAGACCCAGTACTTC. Translating it yields CAITDRVGETQYF.

The J gene is TRBJ2-2, the V gene TRBV19; D is uncertain. The CDR3 is 16 amino acids. V lost 0 bases to trimming and J lost 4 bases, with 12 bases between them. CDR1 is LNHDA and CDR2 is SQIVND in the germline V gene (reference sequence). As DNA, the CDR3 is TGTGCCAGTAGTATAGATAAAAGAGGTCTCACCGGGGAGCTGTTTTTT. Protein product: CASSIDKRGLTGELFF.

This chain connects TRBV5-1 to TRBJ1-3; no clear D gene. Germline lookup yields CDR1 SGHRS and CDR2 YFSETQ. V gave up 0 bases and J gave up 3 bases, with 7 bases separating them. The CDR3 runs to 14 residues. The CDR3 DNA follows: TGCGCCAGCAGCTTGGATGCCAGTGGAAACACCATATATTTT. It codes for CASSLDASGNTIYF. The full variable domain, in which reference TRBV5-1 and TRBJ1-3 provide the parts outside the CDR3, is KAGVTQTPRYLIKTRGQQVTLSCSPISGHRSVSWYQQTPGQGLQFLFEYFSETQRNKGNFPGRFSGRQFSNSRSEMNVSTLELGDSALYLCASSLDASGNTIYFGEGSWLTVV.

The chain joins TRBV15 to TRBJ2-5, with 8 bases aligning to TRBD1. The V segment lost 5 bases and the J segment 11 bases; nucleotides outside the gene matches: 7. This CDR3 comprises 12 residues. Germline V gene lookup returns CDR1 LNHNV and CDR2 YYDKDF (reference sequence). The CDR3 is CATSGQGKEQYF. The DNA of the CDR3 is TGTGCCACCAGCGGACAGGGCAAAGAGCAGTACTTC.

This chain links TRBV4-1 with TRBJ2-1, with 13 bases lining up with TRBD2. In germline, CDR1 is MGHRA, CDR2 YSYEKL. With 1 base clipped from V and 3 bases from J, the junction kept 6 bases outside the gene matches. This CDR3 contains 18 residues. The CDR3 region is CASSQGGTSGELYNEQFF. In nucleotides, the CDR3 is TGCGCCAGCAGCCAAGGAGGGACTAGCGGGGAACTCTACAATGAGCAGTTCTTC.

The V and J genes are TRBV18 and TRBJ2-6; 7 bases agree with TRBD1. The CDR3 covers 16 residues. Germline-derived CDR1 and CDR2 are KGHSH and LQKENI. V was pared by 3 bases and J by 4 bases, with 6 bases of the junction left unmatched. The CDR3 protein is CASSPLGQNGANVLTF. The CDR3 DNA sequence: TGTGCCAGCTCACCCCTGGGACAGAACGGGGCCAACGTCCTGACTTTC.

This clone was detected only a few times. This chain links TRBV11-2 with TRBJ1-1; 10 bases are shared with TRBD1. V trimming: 5 bases; J trimming: 1 base; junction bases outside the gene matches: 7. CDR1 and CDR2 from the germline V gene are SGHAT and FQNNGV. The length of the CDR3 is 16 residues. The CDR3 region has the DNA TGTGCCAGCAGCGTGACAGGGGGCGCATGGAACACTGAAGCTTTCTTT. It translates to CASSVTGGAWNTEAFF.

The chain combines TRBV5-4 with TRBJ2-4; a weak D match, TRBD2 (6 bases). The CDR3 runs to 15 residues. The ends were cut back, 2 bases at V and 8 bases at J, with 17 bases in the middle. The germline V gene has CDR1 SGHNT and CDR2 YYREEE (reference sequence). The CDR3: CASSLALVGEDIQYF. DNA for the CDR3: TGTGCCAGCAGCTTAGCCCTAGTGGGGGAGGACATTCAGTACTTC.

V usage is TRBV29-1 and J usage is TRBJ2-7; a weak D match, TRBD2 (5 bases). The CDR3 runs 14 residues. CDR1 SQVTM and CDR2 ANQGSEA come from the germline V gene. The V end was cut by 4 bases, the J end by 0 bases, with 13 bases between. The CDR3 loop reads CSVVGVRSSYEQYF. CDR3 sequence (DNA): TGCAGCGTTGTCGGGGTCCGGAGCTCCTACGAGCAGTACTTC.

The CDR3 DNA is TGTGCCATCAGTGAGCCTAATTTGGTGGTAGCGGGAGACAATGAGCAGTTCTTC. Its translation is CAISEPNLVVAGDNEQFF. This sequence joins TRBV10-3 and TRBJ2-1; TRBD2 aligns across 9 bases. After removal of 2 bases from V and 5 bases from J, the junction contained 13 bases not matched to a gene. From germline, CDR1 is ENHRY and CDR2 SYGVKD. The CDR3 is 18 amino acids.

V usage is TRBV2 and J usage is TRBJ2-7; 7 positions match TRBD1. Germline V gene data show CDR1 as SNHLY and CDR2 as FYNNEI. V lost 7 bases, J lost 3 bases, and 9 bases stayed unmatched. CDR3 length: 14 residues. In DNA, the CDR3 is TGTGCCAGCAATTGGGGACAGTCAGTCTACGAGCAGTACTTC. This encodes CASNWGQSVYEQYF.

The chain combines TRBV7-2 with TRBJ2-3; maybe TRBD2 (5 bases). From germline, CDR1 is SGHTA and CDR2 FQGNSA. The V and J ends lost 1 base and 4 bases respectively, with 9 bases between them. The CDR3 is 14 amino acids. CDR3 loop: CASSLGPGSDTQYF. CDR3 nucleotides: TGTGCCAGCAGCTTAGGGCCGGGGTCAGATACGCAGTATTTT.

The gene calls are TRBV28 and TRBJ2-5; D perhaps matches TRBD1 (6 bases). Per germline, CDR1 MDHEN and CDR2 SYDVKM. The length of the CDR3 is 14 residues. V was clipped by 7 bases and J by 1 base, with 13 bases between them. The chain's CDR3 is CASNEDSLQETQYF. The DNA of the CDR3 is TGTGCCAGCAACGAGGACAGTCTCCAAGAGACCCAGTACTTC.

The chain employs TRBV5-1 and TRBJ2-2; D perhaps matches TRBD1 (5 bases). Deletions cut 7 bases from V and 0 bases from J, with 7 bases between. The CDR3 contains 13 residues. CDR1 is SGHRS, CDR2 YFSETQ, per germline. CDR3 nucleotides: TGCGCCAGCGGGGCATCGAACACCGGGGAGCTGTTTTTT. Its protein is CASGASNTGELFF.

The rearrangement joins TRBV7-2 to TRBJ2-3; 9 nucleotides line up with TRBD2. The CDR3 is 15 amino acids. Per germline, CDR1 SGHTA and CDR2 FQGNSA. V gave up 10 bases and J gave up 4 bases; unmatched junction bases: 12. The CDR3 DNA reads as TGTGCCACCAATAGCGGGGGAGCGGCAGCAGATACGCAGTATTTT. Protein product: CATNSGGAAADTQYF.

J is TRBJ2-2 and V is TRBV27, with D possibly being TRBD1 (5 bases). Germline CDR1 and CDR2: MNHEY and SMNVEV (reference sequence). Trimming cost V 3 bases and J 9 bases, with 14 bases left between them. This CDR3 contains 14 residues. In DNA form, the CDR3 reads TGTGCCAGCAGTTTGACAGCGAACATACGGGAGCTGTTTTTT. Protein sequence: CASSLTANIRELFF.

The rearrangement uses TRBV30 and TRBJ2-1, with 10 bases aligning to TRBD2. Germline V CDR1 and CDR2: GTSNPN, SVGIG (reference sequence). The CDR3 is 17 amino acids. V was pared by 0 bases and J by 2 bases, with 7 bases of the junction left unmatched. The CDR3 is CAWSVVRAGGPYNEQFF. The CDR3, as DNA: TGTGCCTGGAGTGTAGTTCGAGCGGGAGGGCCCTACAATGAGCAGTTCTTC.

This sequence joins TRBV6-5 and TRBJ2-1; D is unresolved. The germline CDR1 and CDR2 sequences are MNHEY and SVGAGI. This CDR3 spans 15 amino acids. V lost 2 bases and J 0 bases, leaving 8 bases between the germline ends. The chain's CDR3 is CASSYAGGSYNEQFF. For the CDR3, the DNA is TGTGCCAGCAGTTACGCCGGCGGCTCCTACAATGAGCAGTTCTTC.